This T cell receptor (beta chain) stems from a study of shared clonotypes between healthy human individuals. Across the whole study: The donors, a couple of women and a few men, were aged 18 to 49.

With regard to this clone: Its target is unknown.

CD45RO-negative, CCR7-selected cells formed the naive CD8 fraction, which excluded terminally differentiated effector memory CD45RA+ cells. The study's findings and limits: Generation probabilities were higher for clonotypes shared across all four sorted-subset donors than for unshared ones. Larger richness was generally estimated for naive than memory subsets.

The protocol was immunoSEQ multiplex PCR, while the TCRdb copy is restricted to in-frame clones and leaves out a portion. Of hundreds of thousands of clones detected, about 96% appear once; the ten largest clones hold approximately 0.1%. This TCR derives from a woman aged 25 to 39 in good health. Sequenced sample: naive CD8+ T cells sorted from blood.

The CDR3 nucleotides are TGTGCCAGCAGCCAATCCGCTGCCTCTGGGGCCAACGTCCTGACTTTC. It encodes CASSQSAASGANVLTF. V is TRBV28 and J is TRBJ2-6; D ambiguous. CDR3 size: 16 residues. Germline V CDR1 and CDR2: MDHEN, SYDVKM. Trimming removed 6 bases from V and 0 bases from J, with 12 bases in between.